These T cell receptor beta chains were read from a single sample in a study of human T cells and chemical hapten exposure. A single record per CDR3 protein comes from TCRdb applying MiXCR to the 5' RACE reads. This sample carries around 140,000 distinct CDR3 sequences, about 4.3% of them seen once, and the ten largest clones take 1.2% to 1.5%. The receptors shown here come from a female donor in good health. Both conserved end residues are part of each CDR3. A D gene is named only where the DNA matches it firmly. Expanded clones get a size class; other rows say once, few or many, or leave the size out.

many	NA	TRBV6-2/TRBV6-3	TRBJ1-2	CASSCHGSYTF	TGTGCCAGCAGTTGTCACGGGAGCTACACCTTC
few	NA	TRBV12-3/TRBV12-4	TRBJ2-1	CASSWGDEQFF	TGTGCCAGCAGTTGGGGTGATGAGCAGTTCTTC
many	NA	TRBV7-3	TRBJ2-5	CASSLYQETQYF	TGTGCCAGCAGCTTATACCAAGAGACCCAGTACTTC
few	NA	TRBV6-5	TRBJ1-5	CATKVRGPNQPQHF	TGTGCCACCAAGGTCCGGGGGCCCAATCAGCCCCAGCATTTT
NA	NA	TRBV5-6	TRBJ2-7	CASSLIHTDYEQYF	TGTGCCAGCAGCTTGATCCACACTGACTACGAGCAGTACTTC
few	NA	TRBV3-1	TRBJ2-1	CASSQALGQLRYNEQFF	TGTGCCAGCAGCCAAGCCCTAGGACAGCTCCGTTACAATGAGCAGTTCTTC
many	NA	TRBV7-8	TRBJ2-6	CASSLASGGGANVLTF	TGTGCCAGCAGCTTAGCGTCGGGTGGCGGGGCCAACGTCCTGACTTTC
many	TRBD1	TRBV7-9	TRBJ1-1	CASSSTPGQFMNTEAFF	TGTGCCAGCAGCTCGACCCCGGGACAGTTCATGAACACTGAAGCTTTCTTT
many	NA	TRBV28	TRBJ1-5	CASSLRAGRGVVNQPQHF	TGTGCCAGCAGTTTACGTGCAGGTCGCGGTGTTGTTAATCAGCCCCAGCATTTT
few	TRBD1	TRBV5-6	TRBJ1-2	CASSFSSGGNTNYGYTF	TGTGCCAGCAGCTTCTCTTCAGGGGGGAATACTAACTATGGCTACACCTTC
many	NA	TRBV5-6	TRBJ2-3	CASSLLVRGTDTQYF	TGTGCCAGCAGCTTGTTGGTCAGGGGCACAGATACGCAGTATTTT
many	NA	TRBV7-2	TRBJ1-5	CASSLVGQPNQPQHF	TGTGCCAGCAGCTTAGTTGGACAGCCAAATCAGCCCCAGCATTTT
many	NA	TRBV7-2	TRBJ2-2	CASSRTNTGELFF	TGTGCCAGCAGCCGAACGAACACCGGGGAGCTGTTTTTT
few	NA	TRBV5-1	TRBJ2-7	CASSLGQAGDEQYF	TGCGCCAGCAGCTTGGGTCAGGCAGGGGACGAGCAGTACTTC
many	TRBD1	TRBV7-2	TRBJ2-7	CASSFRDRYYEQYF	TGTGCCAGCAGCTTCCGGGACAGATACTACGAGCAGTACTTC
many	TRBD1	TRBV12-3/TRBV12-4	TRBJ1-5	CASSLTGFGQPQHF	TGTGCCAGCAGTTTGACAGGGTTCGGTCAGCCCCAGCATTTT
many	NA	TRBV24-1	TRBJ2-7	CATSVGALPEQYF	TGTGCCACCAGTGTCGGGGCCCTTCCCGAGCAGTACTTC
NA	TRBD1	TRBV5-8	TRBJ2-7	CASSPDRRYYEQYF	TGTGCCAGCAGCCCGGACAGGAGATATTACGAGCAGTACTTC
many	NA	TRBV29-1	TRBJ2-5	CSVGALGGGETQYF	TGCAGCGTGGGGGCCCTAGGAGGGGGTGAGACCCAGTACTTC
few	TRBD2	TRBV5-5	TRBJ2-1	CASSWGLAGAPLEQFF	TGTGCCAGCAGCTGGGGACTAGCGGGGGCCCCGTTAGAGCAGTTCTTC
many	NA	TRBV24-1	TRBJ2-3	CATSGATTSTDTQYF	TGTGCCACCAGTGGTGCTACCACTAGCACAGATACGCAGTATTTT
many	NA	TRBV24-1	TRBJ2-3	CATSDPGQTDTQYF	TGTGCCACCAGTGACCCCGGACAGACAGATACGCAGTATTTT
many	NA	TRBV5-1	TRBJ1-3	CASSSEGSPPNTIYF	TGCGCCAGCAGCTCAGAGGGTAGTCCCCCAAACACCATATATTTT
few	NA	TRBV29-1	TRBJ1-1	CSVDIQGMNTEAFF	TGCAGCGTTGACATACAGGGTATGAACACTGAAGCTTTCTTT
many	TRBD1	TRBV6-1	TRBJ1-2	CASSMGQGNYGYTF	TGTGCCAGCAGTATGGGACAGGGGAACTATGGCTACACCTTC
few	TRBD2	TRBV12-3/TRBV12-4	TRBJ2-3	CASIGGLAGRTDTQYF	TGTGCCAGCATCGGAGGTTTAGCGGGGCGCACAGATACGCAGTATTTT
many	NA	TRBV29-1	TRBJ2-7	CSVGARGTGAPEQYF	TGCAGCGTTGGCGCTCGCGGGACCGGAGCTCCCGAGCAGTACTTC
few	NA	TRBV20-1	TRBJ2-3	CSAPTYDTDTQYF	TGCAGTGCCCCGACATACGACACAGATACGCAGTATTTT